The T cell receptor (beta chain) described here comes from a study of T cells in Graves' hyperthyroidism and ophthalmopathy. Whole-study findings and limits: Most thyroid clonotypes with frequency above 0.001 were detected in blood. The model predicted ophthalmopathy a median roughly 6.5 months before onset.

The CDR3 spans 19 residues. J was trimmed by 5 bases and V by 4 bases; bases with no gene match: 19. Germline lookup yields CDR1 SGHNT and CDR2 YYREEE (reference sequence). RNA transcripts gave rise to amplified TCR beta CDR3 regions. TCR CDR3 regions were first amplified by RT-PCR with HTBI primers. TCRdb analysed the multiplex PCR reads with MiXCR anew, one entry per CDR3 protein. Of approximately 490,000 distinct CDR3 sequences in the sample, roughly 22% were seen once. About this clonotype itself: Its antigen remains unknown.

Fresh peripheral blood, 7.5 to 10 ml, yielded the PBMCs. The gene calls are TRBV5-4 and TRBJ1-5, with 9 bases identical to TRBD1. The sequence was obtained from a woman in her seventies with Graves' ophthalmopathy. The specimen was blood. CDR3 residues: CASSLDIRDRETKDQPQHF. In nucleotides, the CDR3 is TGTGCCAGCAGCCTCGACATCCGGGACAGGGAGACGAAGGATCAGCCCCAGCATTTT. The entire variable domain, with the rest obtained from reference TRBV5-4 and TRBJ1-5, is as follows: ETGVTQSPTHLIKTRGQQVTLRCSSQSGHNTVSWYQQALGQGPQFIFQYYREEENGRGNFPPRFSGLQFPNYSSELNVNALELDDSALYLCASSLDIRDRETKDQPQHFGDGTRLSIL.